This T cell receptor (beta chain) was identified during a study of blood T cell repertoires in COVID-19. Study-wide context: The analysed material was cDNA or gDNA that came from T cells, B-cell-depleted T cells, or PBMCs.

The V end lost 6 bases, the J end lost 6 bases, and 9 bases lay between the germline ends. The germline CDR1 and CDR2 sequences are SGHNT and YYREEE (reference sequence). The CDR3 has 11 residues. The method was immunoSEQ multiplex PCR; TCRdb's version includes in-frame clones alone and lacks a portion of them. This table holds about 440,000 clones, about 90% found once. Two negative PCRs, clearance, or symptom resolution were required of recovered Cohort 3 donors. The sequence was collected from a man between 18 and 29 years old who had recovered from COVID-19. This chain connects TRBV5-4 to TRBJ1-1; D is perhaps TRBD1 (5 bases). Sequencing was performed on PBMCs or T cells enriched from blood (not recorded which). The DNA for the CDR3 is TGTGCCAGCAATAGGGGTCCTGAAGCTTTCTTT. Protein: CASNRGPEAFF.